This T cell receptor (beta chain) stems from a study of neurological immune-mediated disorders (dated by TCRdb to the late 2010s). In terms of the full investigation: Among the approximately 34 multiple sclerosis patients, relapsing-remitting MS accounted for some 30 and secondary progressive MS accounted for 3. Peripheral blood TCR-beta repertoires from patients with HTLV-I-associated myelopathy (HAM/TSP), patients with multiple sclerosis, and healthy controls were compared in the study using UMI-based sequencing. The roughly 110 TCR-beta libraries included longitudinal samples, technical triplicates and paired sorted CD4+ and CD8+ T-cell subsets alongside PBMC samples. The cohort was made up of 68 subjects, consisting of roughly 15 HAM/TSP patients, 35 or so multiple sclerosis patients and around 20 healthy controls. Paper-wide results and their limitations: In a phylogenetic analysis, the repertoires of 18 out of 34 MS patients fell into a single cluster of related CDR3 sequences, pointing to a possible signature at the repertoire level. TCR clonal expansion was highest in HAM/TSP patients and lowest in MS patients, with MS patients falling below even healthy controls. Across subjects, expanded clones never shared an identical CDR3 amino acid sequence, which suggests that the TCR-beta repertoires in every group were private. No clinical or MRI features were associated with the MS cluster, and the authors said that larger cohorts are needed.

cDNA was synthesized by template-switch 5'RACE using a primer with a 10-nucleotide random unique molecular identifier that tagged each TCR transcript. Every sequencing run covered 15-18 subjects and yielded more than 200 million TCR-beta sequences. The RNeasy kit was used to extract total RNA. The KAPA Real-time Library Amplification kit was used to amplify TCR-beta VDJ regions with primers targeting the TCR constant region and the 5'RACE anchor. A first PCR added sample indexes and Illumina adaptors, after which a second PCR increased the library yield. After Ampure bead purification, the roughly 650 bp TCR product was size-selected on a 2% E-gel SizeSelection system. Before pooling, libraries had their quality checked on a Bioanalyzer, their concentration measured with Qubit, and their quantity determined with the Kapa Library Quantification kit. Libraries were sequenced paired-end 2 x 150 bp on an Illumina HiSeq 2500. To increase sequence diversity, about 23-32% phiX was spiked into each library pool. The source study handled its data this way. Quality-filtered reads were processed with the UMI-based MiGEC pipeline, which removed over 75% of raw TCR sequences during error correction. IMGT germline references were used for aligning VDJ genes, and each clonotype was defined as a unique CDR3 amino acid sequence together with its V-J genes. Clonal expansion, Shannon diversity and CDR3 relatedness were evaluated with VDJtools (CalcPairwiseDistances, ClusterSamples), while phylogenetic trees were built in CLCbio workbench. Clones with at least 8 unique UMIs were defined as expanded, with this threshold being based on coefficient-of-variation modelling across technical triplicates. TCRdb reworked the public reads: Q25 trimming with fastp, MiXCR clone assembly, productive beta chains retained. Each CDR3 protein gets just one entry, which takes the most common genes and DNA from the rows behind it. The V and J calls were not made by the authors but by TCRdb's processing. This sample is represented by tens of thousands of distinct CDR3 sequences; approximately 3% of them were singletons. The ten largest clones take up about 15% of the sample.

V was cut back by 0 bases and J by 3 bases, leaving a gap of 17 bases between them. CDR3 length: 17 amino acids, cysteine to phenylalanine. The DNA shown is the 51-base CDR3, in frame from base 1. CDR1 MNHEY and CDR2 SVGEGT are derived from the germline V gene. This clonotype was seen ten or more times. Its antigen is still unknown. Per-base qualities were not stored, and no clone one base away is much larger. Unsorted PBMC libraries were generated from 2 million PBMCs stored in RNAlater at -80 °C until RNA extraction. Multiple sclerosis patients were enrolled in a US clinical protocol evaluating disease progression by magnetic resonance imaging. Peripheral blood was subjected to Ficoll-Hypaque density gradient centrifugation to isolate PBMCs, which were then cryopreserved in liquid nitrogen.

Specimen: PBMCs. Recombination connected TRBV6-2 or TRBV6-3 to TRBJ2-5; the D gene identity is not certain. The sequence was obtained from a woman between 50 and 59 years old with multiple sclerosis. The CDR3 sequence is CASSYSASAVLEETQYF. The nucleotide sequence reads TGTGCCAGCAGTTACTCGGCATCTGCGGTGCTAGAAGAGACCCAGTACTTC.